Below, 17 T cell receptor beta chains from the same sample are listed, as sequenced in a study of OX40 agonist ivuxolimab in advanced cancers. The assay was immunoSEQ multiplex PCR, and TCRdb's table has in-frame clones only and misses some. Of around 68,000 clones in the sample, roughly 84% were seen once. The source material was CD4+ or CD8+ T cells sorted from blood, sampled in a trial of the OX40 agonist ivuxolimab. The receptors come from an adult with an advanced solid tumor such as melanoma, head and neck, liver or kidney cancer.

This chain uses TRBV5-8 with TRBJ1-6, with 8 bases that match TRBD1. CDR3 length: 18 residues. Germline lookup yields CDR1 SGHTS and CDR2 YDEGEE. V trimming: 0 bases; J trimming: 4 bases; junction bases outside the gene matches: 9. The CDR3, as DNA: TGTGCCAGCAGCTTGGGGCAGGGGGCGGATTCTTATAATTCACCCCTCCACTTT. It specifies CASSLGQGADSYNSPLHF. Based on the CDR3 plus reference TRBV5-8 and TRBJ1-6, the full variable domain is EAGVTQSPTHLIKTRGQQATLRCSPISGHTSVYWYQQALGLGLQFLLWYDEGEERNRGNFPPRFSGRQFPNYSSELNVNALELEDSALYLCASSLGQGADSYNSPLHFGNGTRLTVT.

The V and J genes are TRBV6-1 and TRBJ1-5, with unresolved D. The ends were cut back, 3 bases at V and 9 bases at J, with 6 bases in the middle. This CDR3 contains 11 residues. CDR1 is MNHNS, CDR2 SASEGT, per germline. CDR3 DNA sequence: TGTGCCAGCAGTGACGTCGGGCCCCAGCATTTT. Amino acids: CASSDVGPQHF.

This rearrangement joins TRBV28 to TRBJ1-1; weak D call: TRBD1 (5 bases). The CDR3 covers 17 residues. V was clipped by 3 bases and J by 0 bases, with 17 bases between them. CDR1 is MDHEN and CDR2 is SYDVKM in the germline V gene. The CDR3: CASSFPPGWGMNTEAFF. DNA of the CDR3: TGTGCCAGCAGTTTCCCACCCGGGTGGGGGATGAACACTGAAGCTTTCTTT.

This rearrangement joins TRBV10-3 to TRBJ1-1; 10 nucleotides line up with TRBD1. V shed 4 bases, J shed 1 base, and the junction held 3 bases outside the gene matches. The germline V gene has CDR1 ENHRY and CDR2 SYGVKD. This CDR3 contains 15 residues. CDR3 sequence: CAISADRGPNTEAFF. In DNA, the CDR3 is TGTGCCATCAGTGCTGACAGGGGGCCGAACACTGAAGCTTTCTTT.

This rearrangement joins TRBV2 to TRBJ2-2; D might be TRBD1 (6 bases). Trimming took off 4 bases at V and 1 base at J, with 7 bases between the two ends. The CDR3 contains 14 residues. From germline, CDR1 is SNHLY and CDR2 FYNNEI. This chain's CDR3 is CASSAQGNTGELFF. As DNA, the CDR3 is TGTGCCAGCAGTGCACAGGGGAACACCGGGGAGCTGTTTTTT.

This chain connects TRBV4-2 to TRBJ2-1; either TRBD1 or TRBD2 may supply D (5 bases each). Between the trimmed V and J ends, which lost 0 bases and 4 bases, there was a span of 19 bases. The CDR3 contains 18 residues. The germline V gene encodes CDR1 LGHNA and CDR2 YNFKEQ. The chain's CDR3 is CASSQDNTYGARYNEQFF. The CDR3, as DNA: TGTGCCAGCAGCCAAGATAATACTTACGGGGCCCGGTACAATGAGCAGTTCTTC.

DNA for the CDR3: TGTGCCAGCAGCAACCGGGGGGGCACCGGGGAGCTGTTTTTT. Protein sequence: CASSNRGGTGELFF. The rearrangement joins TRBV21-1 to TRBJ2-2; the D call TRBD2 from the table was never checked on the DNA. TRBV21-1 is flagged as a pseudogene. This CDR3 region has 14 residues.

The rearrangement joins TRBV5-4 to TRBJ2-5; the D is unclear. This CDR3 has 15 residues. Germline V gene data show CDR1 as SGHNT and CDR2 as YYREEE (reference sequence). V shed 3 bases and J shed 1 base, with 13 bases lying between them. The DNA of the CDR3 is TGTGCCAGCAGCTACCAGAACTTGTCCCAAGAGACCCAGTACTTC. Its translation: CASSYQNLSQETQYF.

This chain connects TRBV7-2 to TRBJ1-5; D remains unclear. V lost 2 bases, J lost 3 bases, and 5 bases lay in between. The CDR3 extends over 13 amino acids. Per germline, CDR1 SGHTA and CDR2 FQGNSA. The CDR3 nucleotides are TGTGCCAGCAGCTTAAATCACAATCAGCCCCAGCATTTT. It translates to CASSLNHNQPQHF.

This clone has more than one count but fewer than ten. The chain couples TRBV19 to TRBJ2-7, with 9 bases aligning to TRBD1. The CDR3 covers 14 residues. The V segment lost 3 bases and the J segment 6 bases; nucleotides outside the gene matches: 6. Germline CDR1 is LNHDA and CDR2 is SQIVND (reference sequence). The CDR3 region is CASSISGTGPEQYF. CDR3 bases: TGTGCCAGTAGTATCTCCGGGACAGGGCCCGAGCAGTACTTC.

The gene calls are TRBV11-2 and TRBJ2-2; 8 positions match TRBD2. Germline lookup yields CDR1 SGHAT and CDR2 FQNNGV. Trimming took 1 base from V and 7 from J; bases not matched to a gene: 5. This CDR3 has 15 residues. CDR3 sequence reads: CASSLVGGAVGELFF. CDR3 DNA: TGTGCCAGCAGCTTAGTCGGGGGGGCCGTCGGGGAGCTGTTTTTT.

V and J are TRBV19 and TRBJ2-5; the D gene is possibly TRBD2 (6 bases). Germline assignment: CDR1 LNHDA and CDR2 SQIVND (reference sequence). The V end lost 2 bases, the J end lost 0 bases, and 16 bases lay between the germline ends. The CDR3 has 17 amino acids. CDR3 residues: CASSIRGTAEYQETQYF. In DNA, the CDR3 is TGTGCCAGTAGTATACGCGGGACGGCCGAGTACCAAGAGACCCAGTACTTC.

V is TRBV5-1 and J is TRBJ2-7; TRBD1 matches at 8 bases. The J segment lost 7 bases and the V segment lost 2 bases, leaving 8 bases of the junction unmatched. The CDR3 length is 14 residues. The V gene's germline CDR1 is SGHRS and CDR2 YFSETQ. Written as DNA, the CDR3 is TGCGCCAGCAGCTTCGGGACAGGAATGCGGGAGCAGTACTTC. Protein product: CASSFGTGMREQYF.

The sample holds one count of this clone. The rearrangement links TRBV7-6 to TRBJ2-3; D may match TRBD1 or TRBD2 (6 bases each). The V gene lost 3 bases and the J gene lost 6 bases, with 16 bases spanning the gap. Germline-derived CDR1 and CDR2 are SGHVS and FNYEAQ. This CDR3 region has 15 residues. The chain's CDR3 is CASSLRIGGQDTQYF. The CDR3, as DNA: TGTGCCAGCAGCTTGAGGATCGGGGGCCAGGATACGCAGTATTTT.

This clone was counted a single time. The J gene is TRBJ2-5, the V gene TRBV25-1; D gene unclear. Trimming left V 5 bases short and J 5 bases short, with 9 bases between. Germline values: CDR1 MGHDK, CDR2 SYGVNS. The CDR3 consists of 12 residues. The CDR3 nucleotides read TGTGCCAGCAGTCGGCGCCAGGAGACCCAGTACTTC. As protein: CASSRRQETQYF.

The chain joins TRBV30 to TRBJ1-4, with 12 bases matching TRBD1. Trimming took 6 bases from V and 8 from J; bases not matched to a gene: 10. This CDR3 spans 15 amino acids. The germline V gene encodes CDR1 GTSNPN and CDR2 SVGIG (reference sequence). The CDR3 loop is CACQTPGQGAEKLFF. The CDR3 coding sequence is TGTGCCTGCCAAACTCCGGGACAGGGGGCCGAAAAACTGTTTTTT.

This chain joins TRBV6-1 and TRBJ2-4; 7 bases map to TRBD1. Trimming cost V 5 bases and J 8 bases; bases outside gene matches: 3. The CDR3 is 12 amino acids. Germline assignment: CDR1 MNHNS and CDR2 SASEGT. The CDR3 DNA reads TGTGCCAGCAGTTCACAGGGGTACATTCAGTACTTC. Protein sequence: CASSSQGYIQYF.